Sequencing of this T cell receptor beta chain was carried out in a study of blood T cell repertoires in COVID-19. Turning to the study itself: Collection of acute and convalescent COVID-19 samples took place in the United States, Italy and Spain. Nucleic acid was either cDNA or gDNA, and it came from T cells, B-cell-depleted T cells, or PBMCs.

The CDR3 length is 13 residues. Germline CDR1 is ENHRY and CDR2 is SYGVKD. V lost 10 bases to trimming and J lost 6 bases, with 18 bases between them. Those enrolled in Seattle joined during active infection and were followed longitudinally afterward. Authors' data handling: Estimation of nucleated cell counts relied on the amplification of reference gene primers. Here immunoSEQ multiplex PCR was the method, and the copy in TCRdb shows in-frame clones only, minus some. The DNA was the basis for D and trimming; V, J and clone size are from that table. This table holds 400,000 or so clones, approximately 89% found once.

Sequencing was performed on peripheral blood. The chain couples TRBV10-3 to TRBJ1-1; weak D call: TRBD1 (5 bases). The receptor was derived from a woman aged 40 to 55 with COVID-19, enrolled during active disease. The CDR3 here is CANKPGTSAEAFF. CDR3 coding DNA: TGTGCCAACAAGCCGGGGACTAGCGCTGAAGCTTTCTTT.